A selection of T cell receptor beta chains follows, all from one sample in a study of T-cell reconstitution after alpha-beta-depleted transplantation in children. TCRdb re-called the PCR reads through MiXCR, storing one row per CDR3 protein. The data contain about 200,000 distinct CDR3 sequences, roughly 8.3% of them singletons. This specimen was PBMCs, mostly from graft donor cells, taken 360 days after TCRalphabeta/CD19-depleted stem cell transplant. The receptor source for this set is a male patient aged 2 to 9 who had a stem cell transplant for acute myeloid leukemia, so the T cells may come from the graft donor. The CDR3 runs from the conserved cysteine through the conserved F or W. A D gene is named only where the DNA matches it firmly. The listing skips clone size in some rows; elsewhere it reads once, few, many or a size class.

size	V	length	D	J	CDR3	DNA
few	TRBV12-3/TRBV12-4	12	NA	TRBJ1-1	CASSFEAGAAFF	TGTGCCAGCAGTTTTGAGGCAGGGGCTGCTTTCTTT
many	TRBV12-3/TRBV12-4	14	TRBD2	TRBJ2-5	CASSPPSGQETQYF	TGTGCCAGCAGTCCCCCTAGCGGACAAGAGACCCAGTACTTC
few	TRBV18	17	NA	TRBJ2-6	CASSPREPSSGANVLTF	TGTGCCAGCTCACCACGCGAGCCGAGCTCTGGGGCCAACGTCCTGACTTTC
few	TRBV7-8	16	TRBD2	TRBJ2-6	CASSGRLAAGANVLTF	TGTGCCAGCAGCGGGAGACTAGCGGCTGGGGCCAACGTCCTGACTTTC
few	TRBV5-1	21	TRBD2	TRBJ2-4	CASSDSQGTSVRGLAKNIQYF	TGCGCCAGCAGTGATTCACAAGGGACTAGCGTCAGGGGGCTGGCCAAAAACATTCAGTACTTC
NA	TRBV7-2	13	NA	TRBJ1-6	CASSLTIRSPLHF	TGTGCCAGCAGCTTGACAATTCGGTCACCCCTCCACTTT
NA	TRBV5-1	17	TRBD1	TRBJ2-2	CASSLSGQGGNTGELFF	TGCGCCAGCAGCTTGTCCGGACAGGGAGGGAACACCGGGGAGCTGTTTTTT
NA	TRBV4-1	15	NA	TRBJ2-2	CASSPQMDTFGELFF	TGCGCCAGCAGCCCTCAGATGGACACTTTTGGGGAGCTGTTTTTT
NA	TRBV12-3/TRBV12-4	14	TRBD2	TRBJ2-5	CASSPVAGWETQYF	TGTGCCAGCAGTCCGGTAGCGGGATGGGAGACCCAGTACTTC
NA	TRBV12-3/TRBV12-4	15	NA	TRBJ2-3	CASRVALPRADTQYF	TGTGCCAGCAGAGTAGCGTTGCCCCGGGCAGATACGCAGTATTTT
many	TRBV10-3	13	NA	TRBJ2-1	CAISDAVPNEQFF	TGTGCCATCAGTGATGCAGTTCCGAATGAGCAGTTCTTC
NA	TRBV5-5	15	NA	TRBJ1-2	CASSLGQNLGYGYTF	TGTGCCAGCAGCTTGGGACAGAACCTCGGCTATGGCTACACCTTC
few	TRBV12-3/TRBV12-4	14	NA	TRBJ1-6	CASRGGRYNSPLHF	TGTGCCAGCAGGGGGGGACGGTATAATTCACCCCTCCACTTT
NA	TRBV5-1	16	TRBD2	TRBJ2-5	CASSLGLASIGGTQYF	TGCGCCAGCAGCTTGGGACTAGCGAGTATCGGAGGGACCCAGTACTTC
many	TRBV5-1	15	TRBD1	TRBJ2-2	CASSFRQGGTGELFF	TGCGCCAGCAGCTTTCGACAGGGGGGCACCGGGGAGCTGTTTTTT
NA	TRBV2	16	NA	TRBJ1-4	CVSSEVGGPPSEKLFF	TGTGTCAGCAGTGAGGTGGGAGGGCCCCCCTCGGAAAAACTGTTTTTT
NA	TRBV12-3/TRBV12-4	13	NA	TRBJ2-1	CASSLYLSQEQFF	TGTGCCAGCAGTTTATATCTGTCCCAGGAGCAGTTCTTC
many	TRBV3-1	14	NA	TRBJ2-2	CASRLTQNTGELFF	TGTGCCAGCAGGCTTACCCAGAACACCGGGGAGCTGTTTTTT
many	TRBV5-5	17	TRBD2	TRBJ2-5	CASSFGGLAGYQETQYF	TGTGCCAGCAGCTTCGGGGGACTAGCGGGATACCAAGAGACCCAGTACTTC
many	TRBV20-1	13	NA	TRBJ1-1	CSARDTVNTEAFF	TGCAGTGCTAGAGATACCGTGAACACTGAAGCTTTCTTT
NA	TRBV5-1	14	NA	TRBJ2-1	CASSLGGGYNEQFF	TGCGCCAGCAGCTTGGGTGGAGGCTACAATGAGCAGTTCTTC
NA	TRBV12-3/TRBV12-4	14	TRBD1	TRBJ2-3	CASSGTGAIDTQYF	TGTGCCAGCAGCGGGACAGGGGCGATAGATACGCAGTATTTT
many	TRBV29-1	15	TRBD2	TRBJ2-2	CSFLAGGSNTGELFF	TGCAGCTTCTTAGCGGGGGGCTCGAACACCGGGGAGCTGTTTTTT
many	TRBV3-1	15	NA	TRBJ2-2	CASSQGGSNTGELFF	TGTGCCAGCAGTCAAGGAGGTAGTAACACCGGGGAGCTGTTTTTT
many	TRBV6-1	14	NA	TRBJ2-3	CASATIEGPDTQYF	TGTGCCAGCGCAACGATAGAGGGCCCAGATACGCAGTATTTT
NA	TRBV7-9	16	NA	TRBJ2-3	CASSLAPGLRTDTQYF	TGTGCCAGCAGCTTAGCCCCGGGACTTCGCACAGATACGCAGTATTTT
many	TRBV12-3/TRBV12-4	13	NA	TRBJ2-2	CATQDSFTGELFF	TGTGCCACCCAGGACAGTTTCACCGGGGAGCTGTTTTTT
many	TRBV7-9	11	TRBD1	TRBJ2-1	CASRQGNEQFF	TGTGCCAGCCGACAGGGCAATGAGCAGTTCTTC
many	TRBV3-1	13	NA	TRBJ2-5	CASTRTLQETQYF	TGTGCCAGCACCCGGACACTCCAAGAGACCCAGTACTTC
many	TRBV28	13	NA	TRBJ2-5	CASNLGAKETQYF	TGTGCCAGCAACTTAGGGGCCAAAGAGACCCAGTACTTC
few	TRBV7-3	15	TRBD1	TRBJ1-1	CASSRGEGAGTEAFF	TGTGCCAGCAGCCGGGGTGAGGGGGCCGGAACTGAAGCTTTCTTT
many	TRBV10-3	15	TRBD1	TRBJ2-3	CAIGDRVNHTDTQYF	TGTGCCATCGGGGACAGGGTGAATCACACAGATACGCAGTATTTT
few	TRBV9	13	NA	TRBJ2-5	CASSGGLVETQYF	TGTGCCAGCAGCGGCGGGCTTGTAGAGACCCAGTACTTC
few	TRBV20-1	16	TRBD2	TRBJ2-1	CSARARPGGYVYEQFF	TGCAGTGCGAGAGCCCGACCGGGGGGGTATGTTTATGAGCAGTTCTTC
few	TRBV2	13	NA	TRBJ1-6	CASRTDYNSPLHF	TGTGCCAGCAGGACAGATTATAATTCACCCCTCCACTTT
many	TRBV5-1	16	NA	TRBJ2-1	CASSFLLWRFYNEQFF	TGCGCCAGCAGCTTTTTATTATGGCGGTTCTACAATGAGCAGTTCTTC
many	TRBV4-3	16	TRBD1	TRBJ2-3	CASSQDGTGHRDTQYF	TGCGCCAGCAGCCAAGATGGGACAGGTCATCGGGATACGCAGTATTTT
many	TRBV7-2	15	TRBD2	TRBJ2-3	CASSLEERGGNPQYF	TGTGCCAGCAGCTTAGAGGAGCGGGGGGGCAATCCGCAGTATTTT
few	TRBV20-1	16	TRBD1	TRBJ2-2	CSAREGTGTRAGELFF	TGCAGTGCTAGAGAGGGGACAGGTACAAGGGCCGGGGAGCTGTTTTTT
few	TRBV6-5	14	NA	TRBJ2-1	CASSYRPVPGGQFF	TGTGCCAGCAGTTACAGGCCCGTACCAGGAGGGCAGTTCTTC
few	TRBV25-1	11	NA	TRBJ2-7	CASSATHGQYF	TGTGCCAGCAGTGCAACACACGGGCAGTACTTC
few	TRBV10-2	14	NA	TRBJ1-5	CASREGGSNQPQHF	TGCGCCAGCAGAGAGGGAGGGAGCAATCAGCCCCAGCATTTT
many	TRBV5-1	15	TRBD1	TRBJ2-5	CASSVDRGLQETQYF	TGCGCCAGCAGCGTAGACAGGGGGCTCCAAGAGACCCAGTACTTC
NA	TRBV10-3	17	TRBD1	TRBJ2-1	CAISEGQGMSSYNEQFF	TGTGCCATCAGTGAGGGACAGGGTATGAGCTCCTACAATGAGCAGTTCTTC
many	TRBV5-1	14	NA	TRBJ2-1	CASRPGPTHDEQFF	TGCGCCAGCAGACCGGGGCCAACACACGATGAGCAGTTCTTC
many	TRBV20-1	15	NA	TRBJ2-3	CSASPRTASTDTQYF	TGCAGTGCTAGCCCCCGGACTGCAAGCACAGATACGCAGTATTTT
many	TRBV6-9	15	NA	TRBJ1-1	CASSYSIRGNTEAFF	TGTGCCAGCAGTTATTCGATCCGGGGGAACACTGAAGCTTTCTTT
NA	TRBV7-3	17	NA	TRBJ2-2	CASSSTPGTRDPGELFF	TGTGCCAGCAGCTCCACTCCCGGGACTCGAGATCCCGGGGAGCTGTTTTTT
many	TRBV11-1	15	NA	TRBJ2-7	CASSFRDHSSYEQYF	TGTGCCAGCAGCTTTAGGGACCATTCTTCCTACGAGCAGTACTTC
NA	TRBV12-3/TRBV12-4	13	NA	TRBJ2-7	CASSFPDSYEQYF	TGTGCCAGCAGTTTTCCCGACTCGTACGAGCAGTACTTC
NA	TRBV20-1	15	NA	TRBJ2-7	CSARPLSRGPYEQYF	TGCAGTGCTAGACCCTTGAGTCGGGGACCCTACGAGCAGTACTTC
many	TRBV5-1	16	TRBD2	TRBJ2-3	CASSLAASGGTDTQYF	TGCGCCAGCAGCTTGGCGGCTAGCGGGGGAACAGATACGCAGTATTTT
NA	TRBV10-2	15	TRBD1	TRBJ2-4	CASTPTGLTKNIQYF	TGCGCCAGCACCCCGACAGGGTTGACCAAAAACATTCAGTACTTC
few	TRBV4-2	16	NA	TRBJ1-4	CASSQDRRSSNEKLFF	TGTGCCAGCAGCCAAGATCGAAGGTCCTCTAATGAAAAACTGTTTTTT